This T cell receptor beta chain is from a study of blood T cell repertoires in COVID-19 (dated by TCRdb to about 2020). In the study overall: Samples from collaborators originated in the United States, Italy and Spain and spanned both the acute and convalescent phases of COVID-19. The material from the prospective study consisted of cDNA or gDNA derived from T cells, B-cell-depleted T cells, or PBMCs. Sample metadata almost always included a de-identified subject ID, COVID-19 status, age in years and sex. The repertoires were made available in a free public database intended to serve as a resource for research on the immune response to SARS-CoV-2. The dataset comprised deeply sampled blood TCRbeta repertoires from subjects exposed to, actively infected with, or recovered from COVID-19. Where available, HLA class I and class II types were obtained from metadata supplied by the sample provider rather than from assay-based typing. The samples were drawn from two sources: the first 160 participants of the ongoing ImmuneRACE study, and over 950 subjects contributed by 6 global collaborators. Overall study results and their limits: Clinical and demographic metadata were provided uncurated, with the amount varying by source and participant.

Collaborating institutions collected whole blood in K2EDTA tubes following their own protocols. For TCRbeta analysis, collaborators shipped samples in one of three forms: frozen whole blood, isolated PBMCs, or DNA extracted from either of those sample types. TCRbeta CDR3 regions were amplified from genomic DNA using the immunoSEQ Assay, a bias-controlled multiplex PCR. The original pipeline was this. The number of nucleated cells in each sample was estimated from the amplification of reference gene primers within the assay. To quantify the absolute abundance of each unique TCRbeta CDR3 rearrangement, sequence reads were collapsed and filtered. For each sample, productive Simpson clonality was calculated as the square root of Simpson's diversity index across productive rearrangements. In its TCRdb copy, this immuneACCESS table keeps in-frame sequences only and misses some clones. Where compared with another copy, unresolved V genes explain less than half of these, and the others have no known cause. V, J and clone size are those of that table, while D and trimming were read from the DNA. Recorded for this sample are approximately 200,000 clones; 70% to 90% of them occurred a single time. Under 3.5% of the sample is held by the ten biggest clonotypes.

Deletion took 5 bases off V and 2 bases off J, with a span of 13 bases between the germline ends. From cysteine to phenylalanine, the CDR3 is 15 amino acids long. Just the 45-base CDR3 DNA is kept, in frame starting at base 1. CDR1 and CDR2 are drawn from the germline V gene: SGHAT, FQNNGV. As concerns this clone: There is no known antigen for this receptor. No base quality values were provided; no much bigger clone lies one nucleotide off.

The specimen sequenced was peripheral blood. This TCR was sampled from a man aged 60 to 75 with acute or convalescent COVID-19. The chain was built from TRBV11-2 and TRBJ2-1; TRBD1 is possibly the D segment (6 matching bases). CDR3 sequence: CASSQGPGAYNEQFF. The nucleotide sequence reads TGTGCCAGCAGCCAGGGGCCAGGAGCCTACAATGAGCAGTTCTTC.